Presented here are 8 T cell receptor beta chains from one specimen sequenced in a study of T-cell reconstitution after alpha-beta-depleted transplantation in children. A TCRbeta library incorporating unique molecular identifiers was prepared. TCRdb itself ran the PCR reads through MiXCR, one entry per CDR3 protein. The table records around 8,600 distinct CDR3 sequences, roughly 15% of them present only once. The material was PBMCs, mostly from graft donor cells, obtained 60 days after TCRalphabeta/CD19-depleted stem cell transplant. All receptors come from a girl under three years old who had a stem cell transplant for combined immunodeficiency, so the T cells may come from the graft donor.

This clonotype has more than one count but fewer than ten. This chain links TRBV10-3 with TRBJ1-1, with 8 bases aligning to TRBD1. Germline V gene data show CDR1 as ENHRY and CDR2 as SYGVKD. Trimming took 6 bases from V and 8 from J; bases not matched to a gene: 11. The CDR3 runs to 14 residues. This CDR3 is CAIRPPDGTGEAFF. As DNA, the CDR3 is TGTGCCATCAGACCCCCGGACGGGACAGGAGAAGCTTTCTTT.

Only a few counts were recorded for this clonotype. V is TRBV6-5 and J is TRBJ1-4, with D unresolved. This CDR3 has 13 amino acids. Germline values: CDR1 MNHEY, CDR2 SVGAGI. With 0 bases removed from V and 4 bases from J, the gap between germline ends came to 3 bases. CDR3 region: CASSYSNNEKLFF. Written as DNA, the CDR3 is TGTGCCAGCAGTTACTCGAATAATGAAAAACTGTTTTTT.

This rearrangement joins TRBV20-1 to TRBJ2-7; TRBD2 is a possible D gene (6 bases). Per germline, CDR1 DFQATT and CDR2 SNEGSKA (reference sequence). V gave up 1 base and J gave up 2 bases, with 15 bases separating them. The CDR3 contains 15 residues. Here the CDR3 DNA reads TGCAGTGCTAGAGCCCCGGGGGTAGGGACCTACGAGCAGTACTTC. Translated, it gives CSARAPGVGTYEQYF.

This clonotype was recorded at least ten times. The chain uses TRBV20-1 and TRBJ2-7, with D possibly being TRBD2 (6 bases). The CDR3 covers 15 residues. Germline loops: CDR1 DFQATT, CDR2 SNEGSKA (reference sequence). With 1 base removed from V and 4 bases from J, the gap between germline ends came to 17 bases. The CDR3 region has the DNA TGCAGTGCTAGAGTTCCGGGACTTGTTACTTACGAGCAGTACTTC. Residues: CSARVPGLVTYEQYF.

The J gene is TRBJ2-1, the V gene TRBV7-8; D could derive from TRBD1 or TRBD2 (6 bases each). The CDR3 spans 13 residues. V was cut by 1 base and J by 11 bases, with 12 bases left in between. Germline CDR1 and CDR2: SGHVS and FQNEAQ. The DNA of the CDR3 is TGTGCCAGCAGCTTAGTCCTGGGGGGCCAGCAGTTCTTC. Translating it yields CASSLVLGGQQFF.

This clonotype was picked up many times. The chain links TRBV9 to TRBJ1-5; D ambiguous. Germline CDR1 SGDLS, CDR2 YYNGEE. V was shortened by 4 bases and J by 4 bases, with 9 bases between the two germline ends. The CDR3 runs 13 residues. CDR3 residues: CASSFQPNQPQHF. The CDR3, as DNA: TGTGCCAGCAGCTTCCAGCCGAATCAGCCCCAGCATTTT.

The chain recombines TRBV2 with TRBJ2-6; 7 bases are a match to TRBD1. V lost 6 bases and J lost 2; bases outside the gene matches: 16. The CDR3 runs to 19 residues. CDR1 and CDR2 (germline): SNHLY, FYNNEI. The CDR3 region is CASRQPPDRVTPGANVLTF. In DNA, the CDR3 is TGTGCCAGCAGACAACCACCAGACAGGGTAACTCCTGGGGCCAACGTCCTGACTTTC.

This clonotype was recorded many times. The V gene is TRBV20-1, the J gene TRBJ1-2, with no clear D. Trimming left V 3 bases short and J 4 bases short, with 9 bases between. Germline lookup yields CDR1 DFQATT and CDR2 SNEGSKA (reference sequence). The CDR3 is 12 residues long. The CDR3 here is CSASWQFYGYTF. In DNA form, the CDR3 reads TGCAGTGCTAGCTGGCAATTCTATGGCTACACCTTC.